This is a list of T cell receptor beta chains from one sample in a study of cytomegalovirus exposure and HLA in healthy donors. Only in-frame clones appear in the TCRdb table, and some are missing; sequencing was by immunoSEQ multiplex PCR. This sample has over 150,000 clones, with about four fifths found just once. Sequencing was done on a sample of PBMCs. Source of these receptors: a man under 40 in good health and CMV-seronegative. CDR3s leave out the opening cysteine and the closing phenylalanine or tryptophan.

v_gene: TRBV7-2; j_gene: TRBJ2-1; CDR3aa: ASSLASGGDYNEQF
v_gene: TRBV11-2; j_gene: TRBJ1-1; CDR3aa: ASSPGDRVNTEAF
v_gene: TRBV30; j_gene: TRBJ1-1; CDR3aa: AWRRAGGNTEAF
v_gene: TRBV27; j_gene: TRBJ2-5; CDR3aa: ASSLGGSQETQY
v_gene: TRBV7-3; j_gene: TRBJ2-5; CDR3aa: ASSADRLETQY
v_gene: TRBV5-1; j_gene: TRBJ2-3; CDR3aa: ASSLTEGDTQY
v_gene: TRBV28; j_gene: TRBJ1-5; CDR3aa: ASSSDRVLNQPQH
v_gene: TRBV28; j_gene: TRBJ2-1; CDR3aa: ASSQPGLASVYNEQF
v_gene: TRBV10-3; j_gene: TRBJ1-5; CDR3aa: AISAGGGSNQPQH
v_gene: TRBV5-6; j_gene: TRBJ1-1; CDR3aa: ASSLTGTTEAF
v_gene: TRBV27; j_gene: NA; CDR3aa: ASSSFRPLSEQY
v_gene: TRBV7-8; j_gene: TRBJ2-5; CDR3aa: ASSLELAGGQETQY
v_gene: TRBV5-4; j_gene: TRBJ1-1; CDR3aa: ASSLTDSTEAF
v_gene: TRBV19; j_gene: TRBJ1-4; CDR3aa: ASSTDTGNQGEKLF
v_gene: TRBV7-2; j_gene: TRBJ2-2; CDR3aa: ASSLTTGELF
v_gene: TRBV6-5; j_gene: TRBJ2-1; CDR3aa: ASSYKRERGEQF
v_gene: TRBV6-6; j_gene: TRBJ1-4; CDR3aa: ASSYSAGERKLF
v_gene: TRBV11-2; j_gene: TRBJ1-5; CDR3aa: ASSLQGNQPQH
v_gene: TRBV5-1; j_gene: TRBJ2-7; CDR3aa: ASSLVRGGDYEQY
v_gene: TRBV5-1; j_gene: TRBJ1-1; CDR3aa: ASSLRGPENTEAF
v_gene: TRBV30; j_gene: TRBJ1-3; CDR3aa: AWSVKGTGGNTIY
v_gene: TRBV5-6; j_gene: TRBJ2-5; CDR3aa: ASSLSRDMNQETQY
v_gene: TRBV21-1; j_gene: TRBJ1-6; CDR3aa: ASSTGIDDSPLH
v_gene: TRBV28; j_gene: TRBJ2-3; CDR3aa: ASSLPSGGTDTQY
v_gene: TRBV6-5; j_gene: TRBJ1-1; CDR3aa: ASSYSGGRKAF
v_gene: TRBV2; j_gene: TRBJ2-1; CDR3aa: ASSLGLGSSYNEQF
v_gene: TRBV4-3; j_gene: TRBJ2-1; CDR3aa: ASSQSTGDTVSSYNEQF
v_gene: TRBV5-4; j_gene: TRBJ2-7; CDR3aa: ASSLGLVVDEQY
v_gene: TRBV6-1; j_gene: TRBJ2-1; CDR3aa: ATRGREGYNEQF
v_gene: TRBV27; j_gene: TRBJ2-7; CDR3aa: ASSPSGVYYEQY
v_gene: TRBV27; j_gene: TRBJ1-1; CDR3aa: ASSSYQGTEAF
v_gene: TRBV6-5; j_gene: TRBJ2-3; CDR3aa: ASSYTGRHTQY
v_gene: TRBV5-1; j_gene: TRBJ1-4; CDR3aa: ASSLQGQVEKLF
v_gene: TRBV7-9; j_gene: TRBJ2-1; CDR3aa: ASSTGTSEFPIWDEQF
v_gene: TRBV7-3; j_gene: TRBJ2-1; CDR3aa: ASSLLGRVNEQF
v_gene: TRBV28; j_gene: TRBJ2-1; CDR3aa: ASSFGTGSSYNEQF
v_gene: TRBV30; j_gene: TRBJ1-4; CDR3aa: AWSPGGNEKLF
v_gene: TRBV2; j_gene: TRBJ2-7; CDR3aa: ASIQGSVYEQY
v_gene: TRBV5-4; j_gene: TRBJ1-1; CDR3aa: ASSLEYGGTEAF
v_gene: TRBV27; j_gene: TRBJ2-2; CDR3aa: ASSLPTGELF
v_gene: TRBV11-2; j_gene: TRBJ2-7; CDR3aa: ASSARDNYVEQY
v_gene: TRBV5-1; j_gene: TRBJ1-2; CDR3aa: ASSLRSVEEVYT
v_gene: TRBV21-1; j_gene: TRBJ2-7; CDR3aa: ASSIIPGQDYEQY
v_gene: TRBV9; j_gene: TRBJ2-7; CDR3aa: ASSVVPGRTYEQY
v_gene: TRBV19; j_gene: TRBJ1-4; CDR3aa: ASSIPALTGEGNKKLF
v_gene: TRBV28; j_gene: TRBJ1-2; CDR3aa: ASRTGSGYGYT
v_gene: TRBV5-1; j_gene: TRBJ1-1; CDR3aa: ASSLGTGLDTEAF
v_gene: TRBV5-5; j_gene: TRBJ1-4; CDR3aa: ASSPRRYRAAEDEKLF
v_gene: TRBV30; j_gene: TRBJ1-6; CDR3aa: AWSNGTGNNSPLH
v_gene: TRBV2; j_gene: TRBJ1-5; CDR3aa: ASGQGFPNQPQH
v_gene: TRBV18; j_gene: TRBJ1-5; CDR3aa: ASSTGGLQPQH
v_gene: TRBV18; j_gene: TRBJ1-4; CDR3aa: ASSPQIQGISEKLF
v_gene: TRBV7-3; j_gene: TRBJ2-2; CDR3aa: ASSPGEVSGELF
v_gene: TRBV5-1; j_gene: TRBJ2-2; CDR3aa: ASSFPDLTGELF
v_gene: TRBV27; j_gene: TRBJ2-5; CDR3aa: ASSLLAGGQETQY
v_gene: TRBV5-1; j_gene: TRBJ2-1; CDR3aa: ASSLPGLAYNEQF
v_gene: TRBV28; j_gene: TRBJ2-1; CDR3aa: ASSSRDRGYNEQF
v_gene: TRBV27; j_gene: TRBJ2-5; CDR3aa: ASSLNLAPQETQY
v_gene: TRBV2; j_gene: TRBJ2-3; CDR3aa: ASNRDRGTDTQY
v_gene: TRBV15; j_gene: TRBJ2-1; CDR3aa: ATSPPGNEQF